One sample yielded the 7 T cell receptor beta chains listed below, sequenced in a study of T cell repertoires in cytomegalovirus infection. MiXCR, applied by TCRdb to the reads, yields one record per CDR3 protein. This repertoire shows fewer than 400,000 distinct CDR3 sequences, 15% to 20% found once; its top ten account for under 9%. The sample was PBMCs. The receptor set was obtained from a human donor in good health (CMV status not recorded). Some clones in this sample may be carry-over from other donors' samples.

The table lists this clonotype with many counts. The chain couples TRBV12-5 to TRBJ2-3; 9 bases agree with TRBD2. This CDR3 contains 15 residues. Per the germline V gene, CDR1 is LGHNT and CDR2 is FRNRAP. The trim removed 2 bases at V and 6 bases at J, leaving 6 bases unmatched. The DNA of the CDR3 is TGTGCTAGTGGTTTGACAGTAGCGGGAGCGGATACGCAGTATTTT. Translation: CASGLTVAGADTQYF.

Ten or more counts support this clonotype. The chain carries TRBV7-2 and TRBJ1-1, with D hard to call. Trimming pared 1 base from V and 1 base from J, leaving 7 bases between. CDR3 length: 14 residues. Germline V gene lookup returns CDR1 SGHTA and CDR2 FQGNSA. The CDR3 reads CASSLVGRNTEAFF. The CDR3 coding sequence is TGTGCCAGCAGCTTAGTAGGGAGGAACACTGAAGCTTTCTTT.

This clonotype occurred many times. V gene TRBV7-2 combines with J gene TRBJ1-1; D unclear. Germline V lookup: CDR1 SGHTA, CDR2 FQGNSA. Between the trimmed V and J ends, which lost 3 bases and 1 base, there was a span of 6 bases. This CDR3 is built from 13 residues. The CDR3 bases are TGTGCCAGCAGCTTTTACAGGAACACTGAAGCTTTCTTT. Translating it yields CASSFYRNTEAFF.

The gene calls are TRBV2 and TRBJ1-1; the D gene is possibly TRBD1 (5 bases). This CDR3 contains 13 residues. Germline V gene sequence: CDR1 SNHLY, CDR2 FYNNEI. The V end lost 4 bases, the J end lost 7 bases, and 13 bases lay between the germline ends. The CDR3 DNA reads as TGTGCCAGCAGTGGGGACCGAGAACGTGAAGCTTTCTTT. It translates to CASSGDREREAFF.

Here the CDR3 reads CASSEAGIAEAFF. The CDR3 DNA is TGTGCCAGCAGCGAGGCAGGGATAGCTGAAGCTTTCTTT. This chain joins TRBV7-4 and TRBJ1-1; D is possibly TRBD1 (5 bases). The CDR3 totals 13 residues. CDR1 is SGHVT, CDR2 SQSDAQ, per germline. V lost 5 bases and J lost 6, with 13 bases in between.

The chain joins TRBV7-9 to TRBJ1-4; the D gene is possibly TRBD1 (5 bases). Germline loops: CDR1 SEHNR, CDR2 FQNEAQ (reference sequence). V was clipped by 1 base and J by 11 bases, with 8 bases between them. The CDR3 covers 12 residues. For the CDR3, the DNA is TGTGCCAGCAGCTTAGAGGACACTAAACTGTTTTTT. It translates to CASSLEDTKLFF.

V and J are TRBV12-3 or TRBV12-4 and TRBJ2-3; 7 bases fit TRBD1. The CDR3 is made up of 14 amino acids. Trimming at V came to 4 bases and at J to 4 bases, leaving 5 bases not matched to a gene. The chain's CDR3 is CASSYITGADTQYF. The CDR3 coding sequence is TGTGCCAGCAGTTATATAACAGGGGCAGATACGCAGTATTTT.